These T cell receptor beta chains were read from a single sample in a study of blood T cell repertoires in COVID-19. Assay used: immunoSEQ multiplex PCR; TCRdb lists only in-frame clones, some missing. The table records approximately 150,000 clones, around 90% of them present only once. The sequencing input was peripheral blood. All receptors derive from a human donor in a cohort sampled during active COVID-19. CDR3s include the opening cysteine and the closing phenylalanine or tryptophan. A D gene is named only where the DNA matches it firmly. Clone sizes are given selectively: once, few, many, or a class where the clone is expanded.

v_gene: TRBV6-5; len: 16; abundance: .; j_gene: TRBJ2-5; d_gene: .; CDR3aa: CASSYSGARELKTQYF; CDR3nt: TGTGCCAGCAGTTACTCGGGGGCCAGGGAATTAAAGACCCAGTACTTC
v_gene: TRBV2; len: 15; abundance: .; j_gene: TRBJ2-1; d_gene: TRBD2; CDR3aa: CASSASGSFNNEQFF; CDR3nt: TGTGCCAGCAGTGCTAGCGGGAGTTTCAACAATGAGCAGTTCTTC
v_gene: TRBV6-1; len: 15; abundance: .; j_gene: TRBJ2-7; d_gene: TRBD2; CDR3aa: CASSDGLAGYYEQYF; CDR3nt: TGTGCCAGCAGTGATGGACTAGCGGGATACTACGAGCAGTACTTC
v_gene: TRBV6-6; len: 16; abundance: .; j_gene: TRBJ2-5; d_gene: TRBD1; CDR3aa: CASSYSTGTGGETQYF; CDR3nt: TGTGCCAGCAGTTACTCGACCGGGACAGGGGGTGAGACCCAGTACTTC
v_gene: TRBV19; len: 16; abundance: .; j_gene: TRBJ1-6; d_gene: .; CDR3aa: CASSTSPGGNESPLHF; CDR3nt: TGTGCCAGTAGTACCTCCCCCGGGGGGAACGAATCACCCCTCCACTTT
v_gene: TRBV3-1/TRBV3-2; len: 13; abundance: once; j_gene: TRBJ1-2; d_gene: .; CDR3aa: CASSQGTSGGYTF; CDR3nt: TGTGCCAGCAGCCAAGGGACATCCGGGGGCTACACCTTC
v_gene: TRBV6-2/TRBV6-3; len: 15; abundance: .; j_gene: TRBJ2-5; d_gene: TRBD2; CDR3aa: CASSYPGGGTETQYF; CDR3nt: TGTGCCAGCAGTTACCCGGGAGGGGGGACAGAGACCCAGTACTTC
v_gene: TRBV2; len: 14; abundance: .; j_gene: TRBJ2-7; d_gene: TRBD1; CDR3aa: CASSVIQGSYEQYF; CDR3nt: TGTGCCAGCAGTGTGATACAGGGGTCCTACGAGCAGTACTTC
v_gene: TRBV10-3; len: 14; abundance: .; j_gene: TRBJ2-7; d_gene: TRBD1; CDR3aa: CAISETTGGYEQYF; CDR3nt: TGTGCCATCAGTGAGACCACAGGGGGCTACGAGCAGTACTTC
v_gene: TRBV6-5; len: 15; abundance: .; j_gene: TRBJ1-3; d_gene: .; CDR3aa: CASSSGTRSGNTIYF; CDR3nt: TGTGCCAGCAGTTCCGGGACTCGCTCTGGAAACACCATATATTTT
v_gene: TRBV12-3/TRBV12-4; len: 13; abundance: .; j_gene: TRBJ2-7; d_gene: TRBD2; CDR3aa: CASSLGLVYEQYF; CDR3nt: TGTGCCAGCAGCCTCGGACTAGTTTACGAGCAGTACTTC